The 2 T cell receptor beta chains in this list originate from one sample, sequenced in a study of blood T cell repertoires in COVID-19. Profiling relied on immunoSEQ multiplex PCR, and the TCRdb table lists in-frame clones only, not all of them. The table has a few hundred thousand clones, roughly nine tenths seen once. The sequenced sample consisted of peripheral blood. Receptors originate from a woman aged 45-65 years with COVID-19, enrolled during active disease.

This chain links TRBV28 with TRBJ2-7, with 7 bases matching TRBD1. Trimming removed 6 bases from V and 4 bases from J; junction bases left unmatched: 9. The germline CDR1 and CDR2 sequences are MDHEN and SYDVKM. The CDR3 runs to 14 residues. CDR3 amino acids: CASSLGQPVYEQYV. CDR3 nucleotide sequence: TGTGCCAGCAGCCTGGGACAGCCTGTGTACGAGCAGTACGTC.

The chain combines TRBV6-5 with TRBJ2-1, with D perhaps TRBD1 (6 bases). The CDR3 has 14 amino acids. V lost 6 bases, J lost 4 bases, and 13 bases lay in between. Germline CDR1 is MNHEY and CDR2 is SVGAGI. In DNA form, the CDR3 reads TGTGCCAGCAGGGGGGCCCGTTTATACAATGAGCAGTTCTTC. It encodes CASRGARLYNEQFF.